The 25 T cell receptor beta chains reported below all come from one sample, sequenced in a study of T cell responses to AZD1222 COVID-19 vaccine. Measured with immunoSEQ multiplex PCR; TCRdb has only the in-frame clones, and not every one. The sample holds around 80,000 clones, 70% to 90% seen once. The input for sequencing was peripheral blood, taken 28 days after the second AZD1222 dose. These receptors came from an adult who received the AZD1222 COVID-19 vaccine.

The chain is built from TRBV13 and TRBJ1-4; TRBD1 aligns across 9 bases. This CDR3 has 16 residues. Trimming cost V 3 bases and J 6 bases; bases outside gene matches: 8. Per germline, CDR1 PRHDT and CDR2 FYEKMQ (reference sequence). The CDR3 protein is CASSLGQGRGDEKLFF. CDR3 in DNA: TGTGCCAGCAGCTTGGGACAGGGTAGGGGGGATGAAAAACTGTTTTTT. Supplemented by reference TRBV13 and TRBJ1-4, the full variable domain reads AAGVIQSPRHLIKEKRETATLKCYPIPRHDTVYWYQQGPGQDPQFLISFYEKMQSDKGSIPDRFSAQQFSDYHSELNMSSLELGDSALYFCASSLGQGRGDEKLFFGSGTQLSVL.

The genes are TRBV25-1 and TRBJ2-5; 7 bases fit TRBD2. Germline loops: CDR1 MGHDK, CDR2 SYGVNS. The CDR3 spans 15 residues. The V and J ends lost 1 base and 5 bases, in that order; junction bases with no gene match: 7. The CDR3 protein is CASSEFGLEAETQYF. The CDR3 nucleotides are TGTGCCAGCAGTGAATTCGGACTAGAGGCCGAGACCCAGTACTTC.

The genes are TRBV2 and TRBJ2-2, with a weak D call TRBD1 (6 bases). Germline V gives CDR1 SNHLY, CDR2 FYNNEI. V was pared by 2 bases and J by 6 bases, with 10 bases between. This CDR3 region has 14 residues. The CDR3 sequence: CASSEIQGAGELFF. The CDR3 DNA follows: TGTGCCAGCAGTGAAATACAGGGAGCCGGGGAGCTGTTTTTT.

The chain employs TRBV11-2 and TRBJ2-3; D perhaps matches TRBD2 (6 bases). With 1 base removed from V and 6 bases from J, the gap between germline ends came to 23 bases. The CDR3 covers 18 residues. Germline CDR1 reads SGHAT; CDR2 reads FQNNGV. The CDR3 bases are TGTGCCAGCAGCTTAGTCATGGCGCGGGGAGGTCGGTTTGATACGCAGTATTTT. Amino acid sequence: CASSLVMARGGRFDTQYF.

The chain uses TRBV5-1 and TRBJ1-5; D gene unclear. V was pared by 1 base and J by 11 bases, with 10 bases between. The germline gives CDR1 SGHRS, CDR2 YFSETQ. The CDR3 is 12 residues long. CDR3 sequence reads: CASSLCPRSQHF. CDR3 DNA sequence: TGCGCCAGCAGCTTGTGTCCCCGCTCCCAGCATTTT. The full variable domain, completed using reference TRBV5-1 and TRBJ1-5, is KAGVTQTPRYLIKTRGQQVTLSCSPISGHRSVSWYQQTPGQGLQFLFEYFSETQRNKGNFPGRFSGRQFSNSRSEMNVSTLELGDSALYLCASSLCPRSQHFGDGTRLSIL.

V usage is TRBV5-4 and J usage is TRBJ1-2; no definite D call. Germline V lookup: CDR1 SGHNT, CDR2 YYREEE (reference sequence). V was pared by 6 bases and J by 1 base, with 25 bases between. CDR3 length: 18 residues. CDR3 DNA: TGTGCCAGCAACGAGTGGCCTGACCTCTCCCCTCATAACTATGGCTACACCTTC. This translates into CASNEWPDLSPHNYGYTF.

V usage is TRBV6-5 and J usage is TRBJ2-7; possibly TRBD1 or TRBD2 for D (5 bases each). Germline V lookup: CDR1 MNHEY, CDR2 SVGAGI. With 6 bases removed from V and 2 bases from J, the gap between germline ends came to 14 bases. The CDR3 is 14 residues long. The CDR3 reads CASRGRNLAYEQYF. The CDR3 region has the DNA TGTGCCAGCAGGGGACGGAACCTTGCCTACGAGCAGTACTTC.

This chain joins TRBV27 and TRBJ1-2, with a weak D call TRBD1 (5 bases). Germline CDR1 reads MNHEY; CDR2 reads SMNVEV (reference sequence). Between the trimmed V and J ends, which lost 2 bases and 6 bases, there was a span of 10 bases. This CDR3 region has 13 residues. The CDR3 spells CASSLLRGDGYTF. DNA for the CDR3: TGTGCCAGCAGTTTACTAAGGGGAGATGGCTACACCTTC.

J is TRBJ1-2 and V is TRBV6-4; tentatively, D is TRBD1 (5 bases). There are 14 residues in the CDR3. The V end lost 3 bases, the J end lost 4 bases, and 12 bases lay between the germline ends. CDR1 and CDR2 (germline): MRHNA, SNTAGT. The CDR3 protein is CASSERRGPYGYTF. CDR3 coding DNA: TGTGCCAGCAGTGAAAGGAGGGGTCCCTATGGCTACACCTTC.

The V call is TRBV19, the J call TRBJ1-5, with D uncertain. The CDR3 runs 15 residues. The V and J ends lost 8 bases and 7 bases respectively, with 21 bases between them. Per the germline V gene, CDR1 is LNHDA and CDR2 is SQIVND (reference sequence). This CDR3 is CASSTVQVITQPQHF. The DNA of the CDR3 is TGTGCCAGTTCTACCGTTCAGGTTATCACGCAGCCCCAGCATTTT.

The chain employs TRBV19 and TRBJ2-4; tentative D call: TRBD1 (6 bases). The CDR3 spans 13 residues. Trimming left V 8 bases short and J 3 bases short, with 11 bases between. CDR1 LNHDA and CDR2 SQIVND come from the germline V gene (reference sequence). CDR3: CASGWTVKNIQYF. CDR3 DNA: TGTGCCAGTGGCTGGACAGTCAAAAACATTCAGTACTTC.

The table lists this clone with a few counts. V gene TRBV19 combines with J gene TRBJ2-7, with 11 bases matching TRBD2. Germline V gene data show CDR1 as LNHDA and CDR2 as SQIVND (reference sequence). The CDR3 has 15 residues. The V gene end was trimmed by 7 bases and the J gene end by 2 bases; junction bases not matched to a gene: 7. CDR3 residues: CASIQTSGGPYEQYF. The CDR3 nucleotides are TGTGCCAGTATCCAAACTAGCGGGGGTCCCTACGAGCAGTACTTC.

The rearrangement links TRBV25-1 to TRBJ1-1; D is possibly TRBD1 (5 bases). CDR1 is MGHDK, CDR2 SYGVNS, per germline. With 6 bases removed from V and 5 bases from J, the gap between germline ends came to 16 bases. The CDR3 runs to 14 residues. This chain's CDR3 is CASRDTGKGTEAFF. CDR3 bases: TGTGCCAGCAGGGATACCGGGAAGGGGACTGAAGCTTTCTTT.

CDR3 sequence: CASSLTRGANQPQHF. The CDR3 nucleotides read TGTGCCAGCAGCTTAACCAGGGGAGCAAATCAGCCCCAGCATTTT. This chain connects TRBV7-2 to TRBJ1-5, with a weak D call TRBD1 (6 bases). Trimming cost V 2 bases and J 4 bases, with 12 bases left between them. This CDR3 region has 15 residues. CDR1 and CDR2 (germline): SGHTA, FQGNSA.

The rearrangement uses TRBV10-3 and TRBJ2-7; D not certain. Germline values: CDR1 ENHRY, CDR2 SYGVKD. The CDR3 totals 12 residues. Trimming shortened V by 5 bases and J by 3 bases, and 8 bases separated the two germline ends. CDR3 coding DNA: TGTGCCATCAGTAAGCAGGACTACGAGCAGTACTTC. Translated: CAISKQDYEQYF.

The chain carries TRBV25-1 and TRBJ2-3; no firm D call. The ends were cut back, 1 base at V and 2 bases at J, with 10 bases in the middle. CDR3 length: 15 amino acids. CDR1 MGHDK and CDR2 SYGVNS come from the germline V gene. The CDR3 reads CASSEWKDITDTQYF. CDR3 coding DNA: TGTGCCAGCAGTGAATGGAAGGATATCACAGATACGCAGTATTTT.

In nucleotides, the CDR3 is TGTGCCAGTAGTATGTGGGGGGCAGGGACTGAAGCTTTCTTT. Its translation is CASSMWGAGTEAFF. V is TRBV19 and J is TRBJ1-1, with a tentative D call TRBD1 (6 bases). The V end lost 3 bases, the J end lost 5 bases, and 13 bases lay between the germline ends. Per the germline V gene, CDR1 is LNHDA and CDR2 is SQIVND (reference sequence). This CDR3 comprises 14 residues.

The J gene is TRBJ1-5, the V gene TRBV6-1, with 8 bases that match TRBD1. Unmatched junction bases numbered 12, after V lost 7 bases and J lost 7 bases. Germline CDR1 MNHNS, CDR2 SASEGT. The CDR3 length is 15 residues. This CDR3 is CASKQETGVMQPQHF. In DNA form, the CDR3 reads TGTGCCAGCAAACAGGAGACAGGGGTCATGCAGCCCCAGCATTTT.

This chain links TRBV28 with TRBJ1-4; D remains unclear. The CDR3 is made up of 15 amino acids. Trimming removed 4 bases at V and 7 bases at J, with 16 bases between. Germline V gene sequence: CDR1 MDHEN, CDR2 SYDVKM. DNA of the CDR3: TGTGCCAGCAGTTCCCCCTATTTAAAGGGTGAAAAACTGTTTTTT. Amino acids: CASSSPYLKGEKLFF.

In this sample, this clone turned up once. This chain connects TRBV10-3 to TRBJ1-3, with D unclear. The germline V and J ends were trimmed by 0 bases and 2 bases, with 8 bases remaining between them. The V gene's germline CDR1 is ENHRY and CDR2 SYGVKD. The CDR3 has 15 amino acids. CDR3 nucleotide sequence: TGTGCCATCAGTGAGTCGAGCAGTACTGGAAACACCATATATTTT. The encoded protein is CAISESSSTGNTIYF.

J is TRBJ2-7 and V is TRBV6-6; TRBD1 might be the D (5 bases). Trimming shortened V by 2 bases and J by 0 bases, and 11 bases separated the two germline ends. Germline V gene lookup returns CDR1 MNHNY and CDR2 SVGAGI (reference sequence). This CDR3 has 15 residues. CDR3 amino acids: CASSYLPQGSYEQYF. For the CDR3, the DNA is TGTGCCAGCAGTTACCTTCCCCAGGGCTCCTACGAGCAGTACTTC.

This chain connects TRBV27 to TRBJ2-5, with unresolved D. CDR1 is MNHEY, CDR2 SMNVEV, per germline (reference sequence). Trimming left V 3 bases short and J 5 bases short, with 16 bases between. The CDR3 totals 15 residues. This CDR3 reads CASSLGSAHGETQYF. The CDR3 nucleotides are TGTGCCAGCAGTTTGGGATCCGCCCACGGGGAGACCCAGTACTTC.

In its sample, this clone ranks as medium-sized. This sequence joins TRBV10-3 and TRBJ1-4; D not resolved. CDR1 and CDR2 from the germline V gene are ENHRY and SYGVKD. The CDR3 sequence is 14 residues long. Trimming stripped 2 bases from V and 3 bases from J, with 7 bases between. The CDR3 region is CAISEPNPNEKLFF. CDR3 DNA: TGTGCCATCAGTGAGCCGAATCCTAATGAAAAACTGTTTTTT.

This rearrangement joins TRBV28 to TRBJ2-7; 9 bases align to TRBD1. The germline gives CDR1 MDHEN, CDR2 SYDVKM. V was pared by 6 bases and J by 9 bases, with 15 bases of the junction left unmatched. The CDR3 has 15 amino acids. The CDR3, as DNA: TGTGCCAGCAGCATCACCGGGACAGGGACCAGTTGGCAGTACTTC. Its translation: CASSITGTGTSWQYF. The variable domain in full, completed from reference TRBV28 and TRBJ2-7, reads DVKVTQSSRYLVKRTGEKVFLECVQDMDHENMFWYRQDPGLGLRLIYFSYDVKMKEKGDIPEGYSVSREKKERFSLILESASTNQTSMYLCASSITGTGTSWQYFGPGTRLTVT.

This sequence joins TRBV4-1 and TRBJ2-1, with TRBD1 as a possible D gene (6 bases). Trimming stripped 4 bases from V and 2 bases from J, with 12 bases between. The CDR3 length is 15 residues. The germline gives CDR1 MGHRA, CDR2 YSYEKL. CDR3 DNA: TGCGCCAGCAGCCTCCCAGGGGCTACCTACAATGAGCAGTTCTTC. It encodes CASSLPGATYNEQFF.